This T cell receptor beta chain is drawn from a study of T cell repertoires in cytomegalovirus infection. TCRdb itself ran the reads through MiXCR, one entry per CDR3 protein. The table lists about 830,000 distinct CDR3 sequences, 32% of them singletons. Study conclusions and caveats: In two of eight donors, the top clonotype was HLA-C-restricted CMV-specific.

Points on this clonotype: The antigen is undetermined.

This receptor was obtained from a human donor in good health (CMV status not recorded). Some clones in this sample may be carry-over from other donors' samples. The input for sequencing was cultured CD8+ T cells from PBMCs, taken from culture after CMV antigen stimulation.

The DNA of the CDR3 is TGTGCCAGCAGCCCGTTAATTGGACAGGGGTCCATGAACACTGAAGCTTTCTTT. Amino acids: CASSPLIGQGSMNTEAFF. The genes are TRBV4-2 and TRBJ1-1; TRBD1 aligns across 9 bases. The germline gives CDR1 LGHNA, CDR2 YNFKEQ. V lost 4 bases and J lost 0; bases outside the gene matches: 12. This CDR3 comprises 18 residues.